This TCR beta chain was captured by sequencing in a study of cytomegalovirus exposure and HLA in healthy donors. The study, taken as a whole, reports: As confirmed in vitro, a few CMV-associated chains were specific for CMV antigens.

The PCR ran on 60 Vbeta and 13 Jbeta primers. Sequencing used immunoSEQ multiplex PCR; TCRdb keeps in-frame clones, though not all of them. Of around 120,000 clones in the sample, about 80% were seen once. A remark on this clone: Antigen: not known. At one end, the junction sequence differs from germline, possibly due to a read error.

CDR3 length: 14 residues. The V gene's germline CDR1 is WSHSY and CDR2 SAAADI. The TCR comes from a woman between 40 and 50 years old in good health and CMV-seropositive. V is TRBV10-2 and J is TRBJ2-5; TRBD2 matches at 12 bases. Input material: PBMCs. The CDR3 DNA reads TGCGCCAGCAGTGGACTAGCGGGAGCGGAGATCCAGTACTTC. Protein sequence: CASSGLAGAEIQYF.